The 10 T cell receptor beta chains below were found in one sample sequenced in a study of shared clonotypes between healthy human individuals. The assay was immunoSEQ multiplex PCR, and TCRdb's table has in-frame clones only and misses some. This sample has roughly 1,000,000 clones, with around 78% found just once. The specimen was memory CD4+ T cells from PBMCs. Specified subset: CD45RA-negative fraction. These receptors all stem from a man between 18 and 35 years old in good health. Some clones in this sample may be carry-over from other donors' samples.

In DNA, the CDR3 is TGTGCCAGCAGCTTGGGGCCCCCCAGCTCTGGAAACACCATATATTTT. Protein sequence: CASSLGPPSSGNTIYF. The rearrangement uses TRBV5-6 and TRBJ1-3; D not resolved. The CDR3 spans 16 residues. The germline V and J ends were trimmed by 0 bases and 0 bases, with 10 bases remaining between them. The germline V gene has CDR1 SGHDT and CDR2 YYEEEE.

As concerns this clone: One junction end disagrees with the germline gene, perhaps due to a read error. V usage is TRBV6-1 and J usage is TRBJ1-1; D unclear. The CDR3 runs 11 residues. Germline V gene data show CDR1 as MNHNS and CDR2 as SASEGT. The CDR3 sequence: CASSSDTEAFF. The CDR3 DNA reads as TGCGCCAGCAGTTCGGACACTGAAGCTTTCTTT.

As to this clone: Other DNA sequences within the sample encode an identical CDR3. V is TRBV18 and J is TRBJ2-3; TRBD1 agrees at 8 bases. Germline V gene data show CDR1 as KGHSH and CDR2 as LQKENI. The V and J ends lost 3 bases and 4 bases, in that order; junction bases with no gene match: 3. The length of the CDR3 is 14 residues. In DNA form, the CDR3 reads TGTGCCAGCTCACCCTCACAGGGGGCAGATACGCAGTATTTT. This gives the protein CASSPSQGADTQYF.

The CDR3 here is CASSPQGGTEAFF. CDR3 DNA: TGTGCCAGCAGTCCACAGGGGGGGACTGAAGCTTTCTTT. The chain recombines TRBV6-6 with TRBJ1-1, with TRBD1 identical over 8 bases. J gave up 5 bases and V 5 bases, and 4 bases lay outside the gene matches. This CDR3 contains 13 residues. CDR1 is MNHNY, CDR2 SVGAGI, per germline (reference sequence).

This clone came up a few times. The chain links TRBV5-4 to TRBJ2-4; 8 nucleotides agree with TRBD1. Germline CDR1 and CDR2: SGHNT and YYREEE (reference sequence). The length of the CDR3 is 14 residues. V was clipped by 2 bases and J by 6 bases; unmatched bases: 4. The CDR3 loop reads CASSLQGVGNIQYF. CDR3 DNA sequence: TGTGCCAGCAGCTTACAGGGGGTTGGAAACATTCAGTACTTC.

J is TRBJ2-2 and V is TRBV4-2, with TRBD2 identical over 8 bases. The CDR3 covers 17 residues. Germline CDR1 reads LGHNA; CDR2 reads YNFKEQ. J was trimmed by 1 base and V by 0 bases; bases with no gene match: 4. The CDR3 here is CASSQDPGRGNTGELFF. CDR3 bases: TGTGCCAGCAGCCAAGATCCCGGGAGGGGGAACACCGGGGAGCTGTTTTTT.

The J gene is TRBJ2-7, the V gene TRBV30, with D possibly being TRBD2 (5 bases). This CDR3 has 15 residues. Germline values: CDR1 GTSNPN, CDR2 SVGIG (reference sequence). V was pared by 2 bases and J by 5 bases, with 19 bases between. Here the CDR3 reads CAWSLIGLPSDEQYF. CDR3 nucleotide sequence: TGTGCCTGGAGTCTCATTGGACTGCCATCCGACGAGCAGTACTTC. Full variable domain (outside the CDR3, taken from reference TRBV30 and TRBJ2-7): SQTIHQWPATLVQPVGSPLSLECTVEGTSNPNLYWYRQAAGRGLQLLFYSVGIGQISSEVPQNLSASRPQDRQFILSSKKLLLSDSGFYLCAWSLIGLPSDEQYFGPGTRLTVT.

Turning to this clone: Other DNA sequences in the sample encode the same CDR3. The V and J genes are TRBV18 and TRBJ2-7, with unresolved D. The CDR3 contains 13 residues. Germline loops: CDR1 KGHSH, CDR2 LQKENI. V lost 3 bases to trimming and J lost 1 base, with 7 bases between them. The DNA for the CDR3 is TGTGCCAGCTCACCCCTGGAGTCCTACGAGCAGTACTTC. It encodes CASSPLESYEQYF. Full variable domain (remainder filled in from reference TRBV18 and TRBJ2-7): NAGVMQNPRHLVRRRGQEARLRCSPMKGHSHVYWYRQLPEEGLKFMVYLQKENIIDESGMPKERFSAEFPKEGPSILRIQQVVRGDSAAYFCASSPLESYEQYFGPGTRLTVT.

The rearrangement joins TRBV29-1 to TRBJ1-3; tentatively, D is TRBD1 (5 bases). This CDR3 has 15 amino acids. V gave up 5 bases and J gave up 0 bases, with 14 bases separating them. Germline CDR1 SQVTM, CDR2 ANQGSEA. Written as DNA, the CDR3 is TGCAGCGTTATATCAGGGCCCGTCTCTGGAAACACCATATATTTT. It encodes CSVISGPVSGNTIYF.

The rearrangement joins TRBV7-9 to TRBJ2-7; 10 bases map to TRBD2. The CDR3 consists of 15 residues. The V segment lost 2 bases and the J segment 4 bases; nucleotides outside the gene matches: 5. Germline loops: CDR1 SEHNR, CDR2 FQNEAQ (reference sequence). Here the CDR3 reads CASSLLGLAQYEQYF. The CDR3 DNA reads TGTGCCAGCAGCTTACTGGGACTAGCGCAATACGAGCAGTACTTC.